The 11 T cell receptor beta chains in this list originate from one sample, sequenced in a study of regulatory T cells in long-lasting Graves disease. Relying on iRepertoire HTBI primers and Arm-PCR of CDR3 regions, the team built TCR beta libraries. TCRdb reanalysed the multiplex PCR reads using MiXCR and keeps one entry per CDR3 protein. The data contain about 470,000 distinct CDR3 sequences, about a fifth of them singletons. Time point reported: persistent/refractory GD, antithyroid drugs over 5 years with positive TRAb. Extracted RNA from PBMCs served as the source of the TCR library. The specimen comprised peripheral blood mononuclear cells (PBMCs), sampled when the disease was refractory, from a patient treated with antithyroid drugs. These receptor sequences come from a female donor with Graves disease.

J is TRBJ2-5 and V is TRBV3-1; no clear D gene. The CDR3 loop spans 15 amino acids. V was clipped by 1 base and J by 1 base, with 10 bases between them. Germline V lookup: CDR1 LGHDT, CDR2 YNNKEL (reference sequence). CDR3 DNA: TGTGCCAGCAGCCAAGGTGGCAGTCTCCAAGAGACCCAGTACTTC. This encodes CASSQGGSLQETQYF.

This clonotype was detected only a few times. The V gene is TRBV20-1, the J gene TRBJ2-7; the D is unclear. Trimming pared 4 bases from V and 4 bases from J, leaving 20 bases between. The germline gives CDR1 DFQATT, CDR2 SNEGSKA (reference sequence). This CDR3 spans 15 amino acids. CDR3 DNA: TGCAGTGCTAACCCACTCCGGACCCTCGGGTACGAGCAGTACTTC. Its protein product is CSANPLRTLGYEQYF.

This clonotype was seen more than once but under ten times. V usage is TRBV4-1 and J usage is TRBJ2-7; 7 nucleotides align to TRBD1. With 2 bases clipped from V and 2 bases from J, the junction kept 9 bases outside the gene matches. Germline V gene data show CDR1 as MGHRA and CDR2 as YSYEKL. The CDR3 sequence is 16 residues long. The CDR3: CASSQSSDRITYEQYF. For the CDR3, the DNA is TGCGCCAGCAGCCAATCCTCGGACAGGATTACCTACGAGCAGTACTTC.

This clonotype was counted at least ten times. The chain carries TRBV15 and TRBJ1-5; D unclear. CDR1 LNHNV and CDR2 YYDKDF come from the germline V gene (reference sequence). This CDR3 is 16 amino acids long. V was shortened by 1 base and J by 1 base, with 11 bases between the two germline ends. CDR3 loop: CATSRALDGSNQPQHF. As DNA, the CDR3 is TGTGCCACCAGCAGAGCTCTGGACGGGAGCAATCAGCCCCAGCATTTT.

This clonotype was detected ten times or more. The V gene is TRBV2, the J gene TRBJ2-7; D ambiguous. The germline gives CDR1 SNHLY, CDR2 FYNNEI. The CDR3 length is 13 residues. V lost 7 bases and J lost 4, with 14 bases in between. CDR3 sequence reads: CASTQEWSYEQYF. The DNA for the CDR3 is TGTGCCAGCACTCAGGAATGGAGTTACGAGCAGTACTTC.

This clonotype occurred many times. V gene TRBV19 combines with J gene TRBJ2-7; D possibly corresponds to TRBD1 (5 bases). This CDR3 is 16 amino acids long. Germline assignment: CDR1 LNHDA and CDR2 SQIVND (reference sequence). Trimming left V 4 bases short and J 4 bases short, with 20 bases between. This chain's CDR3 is CASSTRDRAGRYEQYF. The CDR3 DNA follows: TGTGCCAGTAGTACGCGAGACAGAGCCGGGCGTTACGAGCAGTACTTC.

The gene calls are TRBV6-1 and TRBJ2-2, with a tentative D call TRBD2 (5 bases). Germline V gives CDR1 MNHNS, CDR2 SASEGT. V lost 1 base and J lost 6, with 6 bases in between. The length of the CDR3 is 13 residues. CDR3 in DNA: TGTGCCAGCAGTGAAGTGGGAGCCGGGGAGCTGTTTTTT. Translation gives CASSEVGAGELFF.

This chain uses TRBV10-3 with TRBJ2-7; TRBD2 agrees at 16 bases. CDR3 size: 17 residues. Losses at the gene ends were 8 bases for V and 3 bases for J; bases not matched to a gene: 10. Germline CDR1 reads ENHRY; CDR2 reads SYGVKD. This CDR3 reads CAIRSGGLAGGLYEQYF. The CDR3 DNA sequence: TGTGCCATCCGATCCGGGGGACTAGCGGGAGGGCTCTACGAGCAGTACTTC.

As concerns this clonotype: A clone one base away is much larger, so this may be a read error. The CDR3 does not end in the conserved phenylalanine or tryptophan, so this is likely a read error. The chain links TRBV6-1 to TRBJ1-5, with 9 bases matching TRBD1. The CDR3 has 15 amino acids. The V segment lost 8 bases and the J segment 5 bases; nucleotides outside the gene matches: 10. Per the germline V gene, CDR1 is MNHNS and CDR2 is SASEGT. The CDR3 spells CASGGTDRGYQPQHL. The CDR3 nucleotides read TGTGCCAGCGGAGGTACGGACAGGGGTTATCAGCCCCAGCATCTT.

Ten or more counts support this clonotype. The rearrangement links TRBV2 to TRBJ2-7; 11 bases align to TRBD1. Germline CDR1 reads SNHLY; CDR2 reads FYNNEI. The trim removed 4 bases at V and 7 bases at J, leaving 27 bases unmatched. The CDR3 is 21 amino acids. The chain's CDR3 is CASSGSRTGGPVSPDEGEQYF. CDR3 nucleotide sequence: TGTGCCAGCAGTGGAAGCAGGACAGGGGGCCCTGTTTCACCGGATGAGGGGGAGCAGTACTTC.

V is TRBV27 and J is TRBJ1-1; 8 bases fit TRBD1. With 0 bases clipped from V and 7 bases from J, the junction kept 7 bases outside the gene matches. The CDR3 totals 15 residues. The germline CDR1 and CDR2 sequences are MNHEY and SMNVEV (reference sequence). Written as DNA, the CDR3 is TGTGCCAGCAGTTTATCGGCAGGGGGCCAAATTGAAGCTTTCTTT. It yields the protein CASSLSAGGQIEAFF.